Listed here are 18 T cell receptor beta chains from one sample, sequenced in a study of T cell responses to AZD1222 COVID-19 vaccine. Profiled with immunoSEQ multiplex PCR; TCRdb holds only in-frame clones, not every one. The data contain approximately 75,000 clones, 80% to 90% of them singletons. The source was peripheral blood, collected 28 days after the second AZD1222 dose. All receptors come from an adult who received the AZD1222 COVID-19 vaccine.

The chain uses TRBV7-8 and TRBJ1-4; the D is unclear. Germline assignment: CDR1 SGHVS and CDR2 FQNEAQ. V shed 5 bases and J shed 13 bases, with 11 bases lying between them. The CDR3 spans 11 residues. CDR3 nucleotide sequence: TGTGCCAGCAGCACCCAATCTTTACTGTTTTTT. Its translation: CASSTQSLLFF.

The chain recombines TRBV5-1 with TRBJ1-1; D perhaps matches TRBD1 (6 bases). Trimming stripped 2 bases from V and 8 bases from J, with 19 bases between. This CDR3 region has 15 residues. The germline gives CDR1 SGHRS, CDR2 YFSETQ. CDR3 region: CASSLLSGAPGEAFF. CDR3 DNA sequence: TGCGCCAGCAGCTTATTATCAGGGGCACCCGGCGAAGCTTTCTTT. The variable domain in full, completed from reference TRBV5-1 and TRBJ1-1, reads KAGVTQTPRYLIKTRGQQVTLSCSPISGHRSVSWYQQTPGQGLQFLFEYFSETQRNKGNFPGRFSGRQFSNSRSEMNVSTLELGDSALYLCASSLLSGAPGEAFFGQGTRLTVV.

The chain is built from TRBV4-2 and TRBJ1-6; TRBD1 matches at 7 bases. CDR1 and CDR2 (germline): LGHNA, YNFKEQ. The ends lost 1 base at V and 3 bases at J; junction bases unmatched: 9. CDR3 length: 18 amino acids. This chain's CDR3 is CASSQGGGQSRYNSPLHF. CDR3 DNA: TGTGCCAGCAGCCAAGGGGGGGGACAGTCCCGCTATAATTCACCCCTCCACTTT.

J is TRBJ1-4 and V is TRBV9, with D hard to call. This CDR3 contains 15 residues. Per the germline V gene, CDR1 is SGDLS and CDR2 is YYNGEE. The ends were cut back, 5 bases at V and 4 bases at J, with 15 bases in the middle. The CDR3 DNA follows: TGTGCCAGCAGTTCGGGGATGCCCGGTAATGAAAAACTGTTTTTT. It encodes CASSSGMPGNEKLFF. The complete variable domain, with remaining parts taken from reference TRBV9 and TRBJ1-4, reads DSGVTQTPKHLITATGQRVTLRCSPRSGDLSVYWYQQSLDQGLQFLIQYYNGEERAKGNILERFSAQQFPDLHSELNLSSLELGDSALYFCASSSGMPGNEKLFFGSGTQLSVL.

V usage is TRBV27 and J usage is TRBJ1-5, with 10 bases that match TRBD1. From germline, CDR1 is MNHEY and CDR2 SMNVEV (reference sequence). The CDR3 spans 16 residues. V lost 3 bases, J lost 0 bases, and 2 bases stayed unmatched. CDR3 DNA sequence: TGTGCCAGCAGTTTTCGGACAGGGGGTAGCAATCAGCCCCAGCATTTT. The encoded protein is CASSFRTGGSNQPQHF.

To note about this clone: At one of its ends the junction is not consistent with the germline gene, which may arise from a read error. The V gene is TRBV3-1 (or the pseudogene TRBV3-2), the J gene TRBJ1-2; D call uncertain. The CDR3 consists of 15 residues. CDR1 and CDR2 from the germline V gene are LGHDT and YNNKEL (reference sequence). The CDR3 loop reads CASSKGGAGNSGYTF. CDR3 coding DNA: TGTGCCAGCTCCAAAGGTGGAGCTGGGAACTCTGGCTACACCTTC.

This chain joins TRBV7-8 and TRBJ1-3; possible D gene TRBD1, 6 bases. Trimming removed 4 bases from V and 0 bases from J, with 16 bases in between. This CDR3 is 17 amino acids long. Per the germline V gene, CDR1 is SGHVS and CDR2 is FQNEAQ. The CDR3 is CASSSVRQAYSGNTIYF. CDR3 nucleotide sequence: TGTGCCAGCAGCTCGGTGAGACAGGCCTACTCTGGAAACACCATATATTTT.

The chain combines TRBV4-1 with TRBJ2-2; tentatively, D is TRBD1 (6 bases). The germline CDR1 and CDR2 sequences are MGHRA and YSYEKL. The CDR3 runs to 17 residues. Trimming stripped 2 bases from V and 3 bases from J, with 16 bases between. The CDR3 region is CASSQRFRDTDTGELFF. The CDR3 DNA reads as TGCGCCAGCAGCCAAAGGTTCCGGGACACCGACACCGGGGAGCTGTTTTTT.

V gene TRBV30 combines with J gene TRBJ2-5; unclear D gene. The ends were cut back, 2 bases at V and 3 bases at J, with 13 bases in the middle. The CDR3 has 14 residues. CDR1 and CDR2 from the germline V gene are GTSNPN and SVGIG (reference sequence). CDR3 loop: CAWSFMGRKETQYF. DNA for the CDR3: TGTGCCTGGAGTTTCATGGGCAGAAAAGAGACCCAGTACTTC.

This chain joins TRBV10-3 and TRBJ1-1, with D hard to call. The germline V and J ends were trimmed by 0 bases and 1 base, with 9 bases remaining between them. Per germline, CDR1 ENHRY and CDR2 SYGVKD. The CDR3 consists of 15 residues. The CDR3 region is CAISESTPGNTEAFF. As DNA, the CDR3 is TGTGCCATCAGTGAGTCGACTCCCGGGAACACTGAAGCTTTCTTT.

The chain has TRBV9 and TRBJ1-5, with D uncertain. CDR3 size: 15 residues. Per germline, CDR1 SGDLS and CDR2 YYNGEE. With 0 bases removed from V and 0 bases from J, the gap between germline ends came to 7 bases. CDR3 nucleotide sequence: TGTGCCAGCAGCGTAGGGTCCGATAGCAATCAGCCCCAGCATTTT. Residues: CASSVGSDSNQPQHF.

Comments on this clone: This CDR3 is also generated by other DNA sequences in the sample. This chain links TRBV4-2 with TRBJ1-6; D perhaps matches TRBD1 (6 bases). V lost 0 bases and J lost 13, with 31 bases in between. The CDR3 totals 20 residues. From germline, CDR1 is LGHNA and CDR2 YNFKEQ. The DNA of the CDR3 is TGTGCCAGCAGCCAAGATCCTCTTCTGGACAGCCCCGTTGGCCTATCGCCCCTCCACTTT. Residues: CASSQDPLLDSPVGLSPLHF.

The rearrangement uses TRBV5-5 and TRBJ1-5; D is undetermined. The CDR3 sequence is 13 residues long. In germline, CDR1 is SGHKS, CDR2 YYEKEE (reference sequence). V lost 1 base to trimming and J lost 5 bases, with 7 bases between them. In DNA form, the CDR3 reads TGTGCCAGCAGCTTGTTTAAAGATCAGCCCCAGCATTTT. Translating it yields CASSLFKDQPQHF.

The rearrangement links TRBV28 to TRBJ2-1; TRBD2 agrees at 8 bases. Trimming removed 4 bases from V and 4 bases from J; junction bases left unmatched: 6. The CDR3 length is 15 residues. The V gene's germline CDR1 is MDHEN and CDR2 SYDVKM. Written as DNA, the CDR3 is TGTGCCAGCAGTTGGGCGGCGGGGGGATACAATGAGCAGTTCTTC. Translating gives CASSWAAGGYNEQFF.

The chain combines TRBV6-5 with TRBJ2-7; weak D call: TRBD1 (5 bases). The V end lost 2 bases, the J end lost 0 bases, and 11 bases lay between the germline ends. Germline loops: CDR1 MNHEY, CDR2 SVGAGI. The CDR3 loop spans 15 amino acids. CDR3 sequence: CASSYDSRASYEQYF. In nucleotides, the CDR3 is TGTGCCAGCAGTTACGACAGTAGAGCCTCCTACGAGCAGTACTTC.

The chain couples TRBV2 to TRBJ1-1, with D perhaps matching TRBD1 (6 bases). V lost 4 bases and J 5 bases, leaving 11 bases between the germline ends. Germline CDR1 reads SNHLY; CDR2 reads FYNNEI. The CDR3 runs to 13 residues. CDR3 region: CASSGQEGTEAFF. CDR3 nucleotide sequence: TGTGCCAGCAGTGGACAGGAGGGGACTGAAGCTTTCTTT.

This chain joins TRBV3-1 (or the pseudogene TRBV3-2) and TRBJ2-1; 11 bases align to TRBD1. Germline V gives CDR1 LGHDT, CDR2 YNNKEL (reference sequence). The CDR3 is 15 amino acids. After removal of 4 bases from V and 9 bases from J, the junction contained 8 bases not matched to a gene. The CDR3 spells CASSLPGQGVGEQFF. The CDR3 nucleotides read TGTGCCAGCAGCCTCCCGGGACAGGGGGTTGGTGAGCAGTTCTTC.

The rearrangement joins TRBV7-9 to TRBJ1-2; the D is unclear. Germline-derived CDR1 and CDR2 are SEHNR and FQNEAQ (reference sequence). CDR3 size: 14 residues. Trimming cost V 1 base and J 2 bases, with 8 bases left between them. The CDR3 region is CASSLVGPNYGYTF. CDR3 DNA: TGTGCCAGCAGCTTAGTAGGGCCGAACTATGGCTACACCTTC.